The 22 T cell receptor beta chains listed next were all sequenced from one sample in a study of blood T cell repertoires in COVID-19. Some clones are missing from TCRdb's copy, which holds only in-frame ones; the method was immunoSEQ multiplex PCR. The table has hundreds of thousands of clones, approximately 89% seen once. The source material was peripheral blood. These receptors were obtained from a woman aged 45-65 years with COVID-19, enrolled during active disease.

This rearrangement joins TRBV5-6 to TRBJ1-2; D is perhaps TRBD1 (5 bases). V was shortened by 1 base and J by 1 base, with 8 bases between the two germline ends. The CDR3 loop spans 14 amino acids. Germline values: CDR1 SGHDT, CDR2 YYEEEE. This CDR3 reads CASSLKTVNYGYTF. CDR3 bases: TGTGCCAGCAGCTTGAAGACAGTTAACTATGGCTACACCTTC.

The chain has TRBV29-1 and TRBJ2-2; the match to TRBD1 covers 10 bases. V was clipped by 6 bases and J by 7 bases; unmatched bases: 11. The CDR3 covers 15 residues. Germline values: CDR1 SQVTM, CDR2 ANQGSEA. The CDR3 sequence: CSVTGSGTGVGELFF. CDR3 coding DNA: TGCAGCGTGACCGGTTCCGGGACAGGGGTCGGGGAGCTGTTTTTT.

The CDR3 coding sequence is TGCGCCAGCAGCACGCTAGCGTCAATCGTCTACAATGAGCAGTTCTTC. Its translation: CASSTLASIVYNEQFF. The chain recombines TRBV5-1 with TRBJ2-1, with a weak D call TRBD2 (6 bases). The V end lost 4 bases, the J end lost 3 bases, and 17 bases lay between the germline ends. Germline V gene sequence: CDR1 SGHRS, CDR2 YFSETQ. CDR3 length equals 16 residues. Filled out from reference TRBV5-1 and TRBJ2-1, the complete variable domain reads KAGVTQTPRYLIKTRGQQVTLSCSPISGHRSVSWYQQTPGQGLQFLFEYFSETQRNKGNFPGRFSGRQFSNSRSEMNVSTLELGDSALYLCASSTLASIVYNEQFFGPGTRLTVL.

The V gene is TRBV27, the J gene TRBJ1-4; 9 nucleotides match TRBD1. The CDR3 extends over 15 amino acids. V gave up 4 bases and J gave up 3 bases; unmatched junction bases: 3. The V gene's germline CDR1 is MNHEY and CDR2 SMNVEV (reference sequence). For the CDR3, the DNA is TGTGCCAGCAGTTCCACAGGGGGCCCTAATGAAAAACTGTTTTTT. It specifies CASSSTGGPNEKLFF.

This CDR3 is CASLTGGAGELFF. Written as DNA, the CDR3 is TGTGCCAGCCTTACGGGAGGGGCAGGGGAGCTGTTTTTT. The chain carries TRBV5-5 and TRBJ2-2, with 8 bases fitting TRBD2. CDR1 is SGHKS, CDR2 YYEKEE, per germline (reference sequence). The CDR3 sequence is 13 residues long. With 7 bases clipped from V and 8 bases from J, the junction kept 7 bases outside the gene matches.

The chain is built from TRBV21-1 and TRBJ2-3; the table assigns TRBD2, which was not confirmed against the DNA. TRBV21-1 is listed as a pseudogene. The CDR3 has 18 residues. The CDR3 protein is CASGGLAHLFLGTDTQYF. The CDR3 nucleotides read TGTGCCAGCGGGGGACTAGCTCACTTGTTTCTGGGGACAGATACGCAGTATTTT.

The chain combines TRBV27 with TRBJ2-4; a weak D match, TRBD2 (5 bases). V lost 3 bases and J 0 bases, leaving 18 bases between the germline ends. This CDR3 has 18 amino acids. The germline V gene has CDR1 MNHEY and CDR2 SMNVEV (reference sequence). DNA of the CDR3: TGTGCCAGCAGTTTTTGGCCAATGAGCGGTGGAGCCAAAAACATTCAGTACTTC. As protein: CASSFWPMSGGAKNIQYF.

This clone was detected only once. The chain carries TRBV5-1 and TRBJ1-2; TRBD1 agrees at 9 bases. The CDR3 sequence is 15 residues long. V shed 4 bases, J shed 4 bases, and the junction held 8 bases outside the gene matches. Per the germline V gene, CDR1 is SGHRS and CDR2 is YFSETQ. This CDR3 is CASSIGDREAYGYTF. DNA for the CDR3: TGCGCCAGCAGCATTGGGGACAGGGAGGCCTATGGCTACACCTTC. The whole variable domain, filled in from reference TRBV5-1 and TRBJ1-2, reads KAGVTQTPRYLIKTRGQQVTLSCSPISGHRSVSWYQQTPGQGLQFLFEYFSETQRNKGNFPGRFSGRQFSNSRSEMNVSTLELGDSALYLCASSIGDREAYGYTFGSGTRLTVV.

The chain combines TRBV6-4 with TRBJ2-3, with TRBD2 identical over 8 bases. Germline CDR1 MRHNA, CDR2 SNTAGT. V was pared by 5 bases and J by 5 bases, with 9 bases of the junction left unmatched. This CDR3 is built from 15 residues. CDR3 bases: TGTGCCAGCAGTCCGCGGGGGGCCGGTGAAGATACGCAGTATTTT. Its translation is CASSPRGAGEDTQYF.

The rearrangement uses TRBV27 and TRBJ1-5; D is unresolved. V was shortened by 7 bases and J by 3 bases, with 16 bases between the two germline ends. CDR1 is MNHEY and CDR2 is SMNVEV in the germline V gene (reference sequence). The CDR3 totals 15 residues. The CDR3 sequence is CASTSLEGVNQPQHF. The CDR3 bases are TGTGCCAGCACCTCCCTGGAGGGAGTCAATCAGCCCCAGCATTTT.

J is TRBJ1-5 and V is TRBV5-6; 10 bases align to TRBD1. Germline-derived CDR1 and CDR2 are SGHDT and YYEEEE. V dropped 2 bases and J dropped 4; count of bases not matched to a gene: 3. The CDR3 covers 15 residues. The CDR3 DNA follows: TGTGCCAGCAGCTTATGGACAGGGGGTAATCAGCCCCAGCATTTT. Amino acids: CASSLWTGGNQPQHF.

The chain has TRBV6-1 and TRBJ1-1, with 10 bases that match TRBD1. The CDR3 loop spans 15 amino acids. Germline V CDR1 and CDR2: MNHNS, SASEGT. Losses at the gene ends were 3 bases for V and 0 bases for J; bases not matched to a gene: 1. CDR3 nucleotide sequence: TGTGCCAGCAGTGAGGACAGGGGGATGAACACTGAAGCTTTCTTT. Residues: CASSEDRGMNTEAFF.

The chain joins TRBV5-1 to TRBJ2-7; tentative D call: TRBD2 (6 bases). CDR1 is SGHRS and CDR2 is YFSETQ in the germline V gene. Between the trimmed V and J ends, which lost 0 bases and 2 bases, there was a span of 12 bases. This CDR3 has 15 residues. The CDR3 loop is CASSLVGGSAYEQYF. CDR3 coding DNA: TGCGCCAGCAGCTTGGTCGGAGGGTCCGCCTACGAGCAGTACTTC.

V gene TRBV6-1 combines with J gene TRBJ2-2, with D possibly matching TRBD2 (6 bases). There are 15 residues in the CDR3. V shed 1 base and J shed 2 bases, with 8 bases lying between them. Per germline, CDR1 MNHNS and CDR2 SASEGT. DNA of the CDR3: TGTGCCAGCAGTGAAGTGGGAGGAAACACCGGGGAGCTGTTTTTT. It is translated as CASSEVGGNTGELFF.

This sequence joins TRBV6-5 and TRBJ2-3; perhaps TRBD2 as D (7 bases). Germline values: CDR1 MNHEY, CDR2 SVGAGI. The V and J ends lost 4 bases and 0 bases respectively, with 11 bases between them. There are 15 residues in the CDR3. CDR3 loop: CASSWKGGSTDTQYF. CDR3 bases: TGTGCCAGCAGTTGGAAGGGGGGGAGCACAGATACGCAGTATTTT.

The V call is TRBV9, the J call TRBJ1-1; D ambiguous. V lost 0 bases, J lost 7 bases, and 16 bases lay in between. The CDR3 has 15 amino acids. Germline-derived CDR1 and CDR2 are SGDLS and YYNGEE. CDR3 nucleotide sequence: TGTGCCAGCAGCGTAGTTACATTTGGAGGCCATGAAGCTTTCTTT. As protein: CASSVVTFGGHEAFF.

V is TRBV5-1 and J is TRBJ2-3; D ambiguous. Trimming shortened V by 4 bases and J by 4 bases, and 7 bases separated the two germline ends. The CDR3 consists of 12 residues. The germline gives CDR1 SGHRS, CDR2 YFSETQ. The CDR3 sequence: CASSLAPDTQYF. Here the CDR3 DNA reads TGCGCCAGCAGCCTGGCTCCAGATACGCAGTATTTT.

This chain connects TRBV5-4 to TRBJ1-2; maybe TRBD1 (5 bases). The CDR3 contains 13 residues. CDR1 is SGHNT and CDR2 is YYREEE in the germline V gene (reference sequence). Trimming took off 4 bases at V and 4 bases at J, with 11 bases between the two ends. The CDR3 DNA reads as TGTGCCAGCAGCCACCCTGACAGCTATGGCTACACCTTC. Translation: CASSHPDSYGYTF.

The chain couples TRBV27 to TRBJ1-2, with D perhaps matching TRBD1 (6 bases). The V end was cut by 4 bases, the J end by 3 bases, with 12 bases between. This CDR3 has 14 residues. Germline loops: CDR1 MNHEY, CDR2 SMNVEV (reference sequence). The CDR3 bases are TGTGCCAGCAGTTCCTCCACAGGGCACTATGGCTACACCTTC. This translates into CASSSSTGHYGYTF.

V usage is TRBV5-1 and J usage is TRBJ2-2, with 9 nucleotides matching TRBD1. Germline CDR1 SGHRS, CDR2 YFSETQ. V lost 5 bases to trimming and J lost 5 bases; unmatched junction nucleotides: 10. The CDR3 is made up of 16 amino acids. The CDR3 DNA reads TGCGCCAGCAGACCTGACGGGACAGGGAGAACCGGGGAGCTGTTTTTT. Translated, it gives CASRPDGTGRTGELFF.

The genes are TRBV18 and TRBJ2-7; 9 positions agree with TRBD1. CDR1 KGHSH and CDR2 LQKENI come from the germline V gene. The V gene end was trimmed by 6 bases and the J gene end by 7 bases; junction bases not matched to a gene: 13. CDR3 length: 15 residues. CDR3 coding DNA: TGTGCCAGCTCCCAAGAAATACAGGGGGCGGTAGAGCAGTACTTC. Translated: CASSQEIQGAVEQYF.

This clone has just a few counts. The chain uses TRBV12-3 or TRBV12-4 and TRBJ1-2; D uncertain. Trimming cost V 4 bases and J 8 bases, with 14 bases left between them. The CDR3 runs 13 residues. CDR3 bases: TGTGCCAGCAGTTATTCCGGGGAGAAGGGCTACACCTTC. It encodes CASSYSGEKGYTF.